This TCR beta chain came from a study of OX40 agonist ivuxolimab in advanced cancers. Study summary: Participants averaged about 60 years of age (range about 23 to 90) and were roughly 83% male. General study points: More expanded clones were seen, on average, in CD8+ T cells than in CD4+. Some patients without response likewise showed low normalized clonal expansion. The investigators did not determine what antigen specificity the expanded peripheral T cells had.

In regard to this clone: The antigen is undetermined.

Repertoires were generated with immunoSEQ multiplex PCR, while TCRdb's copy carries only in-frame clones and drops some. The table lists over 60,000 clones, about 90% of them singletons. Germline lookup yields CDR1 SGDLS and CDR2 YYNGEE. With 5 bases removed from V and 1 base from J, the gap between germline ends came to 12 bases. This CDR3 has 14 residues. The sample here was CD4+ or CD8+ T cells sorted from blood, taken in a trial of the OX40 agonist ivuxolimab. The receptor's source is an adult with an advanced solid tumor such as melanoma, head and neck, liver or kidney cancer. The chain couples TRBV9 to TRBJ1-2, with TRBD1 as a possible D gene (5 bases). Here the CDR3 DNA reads TGTGCCAGCAGTGCGGGACGGGATAACTATGGCTACACCTTC. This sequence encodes CASSAGRDNYGYTF.